The T cell receptor (beta chain) under discussion was sequenced for a study of T cells in Graves' hyperthyroidism and ophthalmopathy. V was pared by 3 bases and J by 4 bases, with 3 bases of the junction left unmatched. The V gene's germline CDR1 is SNHLY and CDR2 FYNNEI. The CDR3 runs to 15 residues. About this clonotype itself: Antigen: not known.

Whole-study results and caveats: A model of 13 V-J features distinguished ophthalmopathy from stable hyperthyroidism. Ophthalmopathy onset followed model prediction by a median about 6.5 months.

Diagnoses rested on clinical symptoms, serum thyroxine and TRAb, thyroid ultrasound and orbital computed tomography. Authors of the study amplified TCR beta CDR3 regions from RNA transcripts. Using the HTBI primer set, a first-round RT-PCR was run on the TCR CDR3. TCRdb passed the multiplex PCR reads through MiXCR, listing each CDR3 protein once. This sample has 600,000 or so distinct CDR3 sequences, with about 17% found just once. This clonotype was sampled from a woman in her thirties with Graves' hyperthyroidism. V and J are TRBV2 and TRBJ2-1, with TRBD2 matching over 10 bases. Sequencing input: blood. CDR3 nucleotide sequence: TGTGCCAGCAGTGACTCGACTAGCGGGTACAATGAGCAGTTCTTC. This encodes CASSDSTSGYNEQFF. Full variable domain (rest looked up from reference TRBV2 and TRBJ2-1): EPEVTQTPSHQVTQMGQEVILRCVPISNHLYFYWYRQILGQKVEFLVSFYNNEISEKSEIFDDQFSVERPDGSNFTLKIRSTKLEDSAMYFCASSDSTSGYNEQFFGPGTRLTVL.